The 32 T cell receptor beta chains in this list originate from one sample, sequenced in a study of vaccination and CD4 T cells after COVID-19. These receptors have no known antigen. The Oncomine TCR Beta short-read assay sequenced DNA from cultured CD4+ T cells. TCRdb ran MiXCR on the PCR reads and lists one entry per CDR3 protein. The table lists thousands of distinct CDR3 sequences, less than 30% of them singletons. Treatment described: roughly 11-day PBMC culture with coronavirus spike peptide pools or control peptides (ViraFEST assay). Ahead of the COVID-19 pandemic (2011-2018), the CD4+ T cells of the unexposed donor were collected. The specimen was CD4+ T cells from blood, cultured in vitro. The source is a human donor in good health.

The rearrangement uses TRBV29-1 and TRBJ2-2; D is undetermined. Deletions cut 4 bases from V and 6 bases from J, with 24 bases between. The CDR3 runs 17 residues. Germline CDR1 and CDR2: SQVTM and ANQGSEA. CDR3 sequence (DNA): TGCAGCGTTGTAGGTGGGGTTTTATGGGGAACATCCGGGGAGCTGTTTTTT. Protein sequence: CSVVGGVLWGTSGELFF.

The J gene is TRBJ2-3, the V gene TRBV12-3 or TRBV12-4, with 9 bases identical to TRBD2. The V segment lost 1 base and the J segment 2 bases; nucleotides outside the gene matches: 4. The CDR3 runs 16 residues. CDR3 sequence (DNA): TGTGCCAGCAGTTTAGATCTAGCGGGGCTCACAGATACGCAGTATTTT. It specifies CASSLDLAGLTDTQYF.

By proportion, this clonotype is medium-sized (0.01 to 0.1%). The chain carries TRBV10-1 and TRBJ2-5; D gene unclear. V was pared by 3 bases and J by 5 bases, with 4 bases between. The CDR3 totals 11 residues. Germline assignment: CDR1 WNHNN and CDR2 SYGVQD (reference sequence). The CDR3 sequence is CASSDGETQYF. In nucleotides, the CDR3 is TGCGCCAGCAGTGATGGGGAGACCCAGTACTTC.

This clonotype was found a few times. CDR3 region: CSASLWNTIYF. The CDR3, as DNA: TGCAGTGCCAGCTTATGGAACACCATATATTTT. The genes are TRBV20-1 and TRBJ1-3; D gene uncertain. CDR1 and CDR2 from the germline V gene are DFQATT and SNEGSKA (reference sequence). CDR3 length: 11 residues. The V and J ends lost 6 bases and 7 bases respectively, with 10 bases between them.

The chain couples TRBV12-3 or TRBV12-4 to TRBJ1-5, with D perhaps matching TRBD1 (5 bases). The V gene lost 2 bases and the J gene lost 3 bases, with 11 bases spanning the gap. The CDR3 spans 15 residues. The CDR3 is CASSLSGRNNQPQHF. CDR3 nucleotide sequence: TGTGCCAGCAGTTTATCAGGGCGGAACAATCAGCCCCAGCATTTT.

This clonotype was counted between two and nine times. The chain has TRBV10-1 and TRBJ2-1; 11 bases fit TRBD2. The CDR3 runs 17 residues. Trimming at V came to 4 bases and at J to 6 bases, leaving 11 bases not matched to a gene. The germline V gene encodes CDR1 WNHNN and CDR2 SYGVQD (reference sequence). The CDR3, as DNA: TGCGCCAGCAGTGCCCCCTTGGGGACTAGCGGTGGCAATGAGCAGTTCTTC. Amino acid sequence: CASSAPLGTSGGNEQFF.

The table lists this clonotype with a few counts. The chain uses TRBV5-1 and TRBJ1-2; D ambiguous. CDR1 and CDR2 (germline): SGHRS, YFSETQ. CDR3 length: 15 residues. V was cut by 3 bases and J by 3 bases, with 15 bases left in between. CDR3 sequence: CASSSQPTTDYGYTF. The CDR3 DNA reads TGCGCCAGCAGCTCCCAACCGACAACCGACTATGGCTACACCTTC.

V usage is TRBV6-1 and J usage is TRBJ2-1; TRBD2 agrees at 11 bases. The ends lost 6 bases at V and 5 bases at J; junction bases unmatched: 6. Looked up from germline, CDR1 is MNHNS and CDR2 is SASEGT. The CDR3 sequence is 15 residues long. The CDR3 sequence: CASRSSGGGNNEQFF. CDR3 coding DNA: TGTGCCAGCAGGAGTAGCGGGGGGGGCAACAATGAGCAGTTCTTC.

V is TRBV5-4 and J is TRBJ1-2; D unresolved. Germline CDR1 SGHNT, CDR2 YYREEE (reference sequence). CDR3 size: 14 residues. Trimming shortened V by 7 bases and J by 8 bases, and 21 bases separated the two germline ends. CDR3 sequence reads: CASGLYGGDRGYTF. Written as DNA, the CDR3 is TGTGCCAGCGGGCTCTACGGCGGCGATAGGGGCTACACCTTC.

This sequence joins TRBV5-4 and TRBJ1-5, with no clear D. V was pared by 0 bases and J by 4 bases, with 8 bases between. The CDR3 consists of 14 residues. Germline CDR1 reads SGHNT; CDR2 reads YYREEE (reference sequence). CDR3 bases: TGTGCCAGCAGCTTGGACAGACAAAATCAGCCCCAGCATTTT. Amino acids: CASSLDRQNQPQHF.

This clonotype qualifies as medium-sized. The chain is built from TRBV10-1 and TRBJ1-5, with D perhaps TRBD1 (5 bases). The V end was cut by 2 bases, the J end by 6 bases, with 8 bases between. The CDR3 contains 13 residues. CDR1 is WNHNN, CDR2 SYGVQD, per germline (reference sequence). Here the CDR3 DNA reads TGCGCCAGCAGTGAGCACGGGGGTCAGCCCCAGCATTTT. It specifies CASSEHGGQPQHF.

The CDR3 here is CASIPGGNTGELFF. The CDR3 region has the DNA TGTGCCAGCATTCCAGGCGGGAACACCGGGGAGCTGTTTTTT. The V and J genes are TRBV2 and TRBJ2-2; D not certain. Germline V gene sequence: CDR1 SNHLY, CDR2 FYNNEI. CDR3 length equals 14 residues. The V and J ends lost 7 bases and 1 base respectively, with 10 bases between them.

The chain employs TRBV5-5 and TRBJ1-5, with 7 bases that match TRBD1. Germline CDR1 and CDR2: SGHKS and YYEKEE (reference sequence). The CDR3 runs to 16 residues. The V segment lost 0 bases and the J segment 5 bases; nucleotides outside the gene matches: 8. DNA for the CDR3: TGTGCCAGCAGCTTGGACGTAGGGGGCCCCGATCAGCCCCAGCATTTT. Residues: CASSLDVGGPDQPQHF.

Relative to its sample, this clonotype is medium-sized. The chain employs TRBV20-1 and TRBJ2-7; maybe TRBD1 (5 bases). V lost 4 bases to trimming and J lost 1 base, with 14 bases between them. The germline V gene has CDR1 DFQATT and CDR2 SNEGSKA (reference sequence). This CDR3 has 14 amino acids. In DNA, the CDR3 is TGCAGTGCTACACGACCCGACAGTTCCTACGAGCAGTACTTC. This gives the protein CSATRPDSSYEQYF.

The chain has TRBV19 and TRBJ1-3; 7 bases align to TRBD1. This CDR3 spans 15 amino acids. Germline CDR1 LNHDA, CDR2 SQIVND (reference sequence). The J segment lost 4 bases and the V segment lost 4 bases, leaving 7 bases of the junction unmatched. In DNA form, the CDR3 reads TGTGCCAGTAGTACCTACAGGGGTGCCGGAAACACCATATATTTT. Encoded protein: CASSTYRGAGNTIYF.

The chain employs TRBV12-3 or TRBV12-4 and TRBJ2-3; TRBD2 matches 9 bases. This CDR3 has 14 residues. The V segment lost 1 base and the J segment 6 bases; nucleotides outside the gene matches: 2. The CDR3 sequence: CASSLVAGVDTQYF. The CDR3 coding sequence is TGTGCCAGCAGTTTAGTAGCGGGGGTGGATACGCAGTATTTT.

V gene TRBV29-1 combines with J gene TRBJ2-7; D perhaps matches TRBD1 (6 bases). Germline CDR1 and CDR2: SQVTM and ANQGSEA. CDR3 length equals 12 residues. Trimming took 0 bases from V and 5 from J, leaving 8 bases between them. The CDR3 here is CSVEEGGDEQYF. Here the CDR3 DNA reads TGCAGCGTTGAAGAAGGGGGTGACGAGCAGTACTTC.

This clonotype appeared once. J is TRBJ2-3 and V is TRBV12-3 or TRBV12-4; 7 nucleotides match TRBD2. The CDR3 is 14 amino acids. V was clipped by 2 bases and J by 4 bases; unmatched bases: 3. The CDR3 is CASSLRLAADTQYF. The CDR3 nucleotides are TGTGCCAGCAGTTTACGGCTAGCGGCAGATACGCAGTATTTT.

The chain employs TRBV6-1 and TRBJ1-5; unclear D gene. The V end was cut by 6 bases, the J end by 7 bases, with 13 bases between. This CDR3 region has 13 residues. Germline assignment: CDR1 MNHNS and CDR2 SASEGT. CDR3 DNA sequence: TGTGCCAGCAGCCGAGATCCGAGACAGCCCCAGCATTTT. It yields the protein CASSRDPRQPQHF.

This chain links TRBV7-6 with TRBJ2-5; 7 bases are shared with TRBD1. Germline CDR1 and CDR2: SGHVS and FNYEAQ. The J segment lost 2 bases and the V segment lost 4 bases, leaving 4 bases of the junction unmatched. The CDR3 covers 14 residues. Here the CDR3 DNA reads TGTGCCAGCAGCTCGACAGGGCAACAAGAGACCCAGTACTTC. Its protein is CASSSTGQQETQYF. The whole variable domain, remainder taken from reference TRBV7-6 and TRBJ2-5, is GAGVSQSPRYKVTKRGQDVALRCDPISGHVSLYWYRQALGQGPEFLTYFNYEAQQDKSGLPNDRFSAERPEGSISTLTIQRTEQRDSAMYRCASSSTGQQETQYFGPGTRLLVL.

The genes are TRBV5-4 and TRBJ1-2, with D possibly TRBD1 on 5 matching bases. In germline, CDR1 is SGHNT, CDR2 YYREEE (reference sequence). The CDR3 extends over 14 amino acids. V was pared by 0 bases and J by 0 bases, with 6 bases between. CDR3 loop: CASSLAGANYGYTF. CDR3 in DNA: TGTGCCAGCAGCTTGGCGGGGGCTAACTATGGCTACACCTTC.

By proportion, this clonotype is medium-sized (0.01 to 0.1%). This chain joins TRBV20-1 and TRBJ1-1; the D gene is possibly TRBD1 (5 bases). Trimming stripped 7 bases from V and 4 bases from J, with 19 bases between. The germline CDR1 and CDR2 sequences are DFQATT and SNEGSKA (reference sequence). This CDR3 contains 14 residues. For the CDR3, the DNA is TGCAGTGGCGCGGGGGGGAGGGGATTCACTGAAGCTTTCTTT. It yields the protein CSGAGGRGFTEAFF.

About this clonotype itself: Possible read error: a much larger clone is one base away. This sequence joins TRBV6-1 and TRBJ1-2; weak D call: TRBD1 (5 bases). The CDR3 is made up of 14 amino acids. V dropped 6 bases and J dropped 4 bases, with 15 bases sitting between them. Germline loops: CDR1 MNHNS, CDR2 SASEGT. The DNA for the CDR3 is TGTGCCAGCAGCCGCGGGGGACGCGGCTATGGCTACACCTTC. It yields the protein CASSRGGRGYGYTF.

The chain combines TRBV7-9 with TRBJ1-2; no clear D gene. Germline V gene lookup returns CDR1 SEHNR and CDR2 FQNEAQ (reference sequence). Trimming removed 2 bases at V and 2 bases at J, with 21 bases between. The CDR3 spans 18 residues. For the CDR3, the DNA is TGTGCCAGCAGCTTAACGATGGAAGAGGGTACCCTCAACTATGGCTACACCTTC. As protein: CASSLTMEEGTLNYGYTF.

The chain uses TRBV29-1 and TRBJ2-2; 10 bases match TRBD1. Trimming removed 5 bases from V and 7 bases from J; junction bases left unmatched: 16. CDR1 and CDR2 (germline): SQVTM, ANQGSEA. The CDR3 length is 17 residues. CDR3 coding DNA: TGCAGCGTTCAGCTCTGGGGACAGGGGAGTAAGGGCGGGGAGCTGTTTTTT. As protein: CSVQLWGQGSKGGELFF.

This clonotype was counted between two and nine times. V gene TRBV20-1 combines with J gene TRBJ1-6, with D unresolved. The germline gives CDR1 DFQATT, CDR2 SNEGSKA (reference sequence). The CDR3 contains 14 residues. The germline V and J ends were trimmed by 6 bases and 5 bases, with 14 bases remaining between them. The CDR3, as DNA: TGCAGTGCCAGCCCGGGCCTTAATAATTCACCCCTCCACTTT. This sequence encodes CSASPGLNNSPLHF.

The table lists this clonotype with a few counts. The junction departs from the called germline gene at one end, perhaps through a read error. This sequence joins TRBV6-5 and TRBJ2-3, with 7 bases that match TRBD2. This CDR3 contains 16 residues. Germline CDR1 MNHEY, CDR2 SVGAGI. CDR3 sequence: CASSDSGGESTDTQYF. The CDR3 bases are TGTGCCAGCAGTGACTCGGGAGGAGAGTCCACAGATACGCAGTATTTT.

The rearrangement joins TRBV12-3 or TRBV12-4 to TRBJ2-3, with D perhaps TRBD1 (5 bases). This CDR3 has 15 residues. V lost 0 bases and J lost 2, with 9 bases in between. The DNA for the CDR3 is TGTGCCAGCAGTTTAGCACAGGCGCCCACAGATACGCAGTATTTT. Protein product: CASSLAQAPTDTQYF.

The V call is TRBV5-4, the J call TRBJ1-1; D not resolved. Germline V gene lookup returns CDR1 SGHNT and CDR2 YYREEE (reference sequence). The ends were cut back, 2 bases at V and 1 base at J, with 6 bases in the middle. CDR3 length: 13 amino acids. The CDR3 DNA reads as TGTGCCAGCAGCTTAGAGAAGAACACTGAAGCTTTCTTT. It codes for CASSLEKNTEAFF. Using reference TRBV5-4 and TRBJ1-1 for the parts outside the CDR3, the full variable domain is ETGVTQSPTHLIKTRGQQVTLRCSSQSGHNTVSWYQQALGQGPQFIFQYYREEENGRGNFPPRFSGLQFPNYSSELNVNALELDDSALYLCASSLEKNTEAFFGQGTRLTVV.

The chain couples TRBV2 to TRBJ2-5; D uncertain. Per germline, CDR1 SNHLY and CDR2 FYNNEI. V shed 8 bases and J shed 2 bases, with 3 bases lying between them. The CDR3 consists of 10 residues. The CDR3 DNA sequence: TGTGCCAGCCTTCAAGAGACCCAGTACTTC. Translated: CASLQETQYF.

The count of this clonotype is one. V and J are TRBV7-8 and TRBJ1-2; no clear D. The CDR3 sequence is 14 residues long. From germline, CDR1 is SGHVS and CDR2 FQNEAQ. Trimming removed 2 bases from V and 4 bases from J, with 11 bases in between. In nucleotides, the CDR3 is TGTGCCAGCAGCTTAACTTCAGAACTCTATGGCTACACCTTC. Its protein product is CASSLTSELYGYTF.

This clonotype was recorded only once. Since a much larger clone is just one base distant, this may be a read error. This chain links TRBV27 with TRBJ1-1; 9 bases agree with TRBD1. Germline lookup yields CDR1 MNHEY and CDR2 SMNVEV (reference sequence). The CDR3 spans 16 residues. The CDR3 DNA reads as TGTGCCAGCACACCGGGACAGGGTGACATGAACACTGAAGCTCTCTTT. Amino acids: CASTPGQGDMNTEALF.